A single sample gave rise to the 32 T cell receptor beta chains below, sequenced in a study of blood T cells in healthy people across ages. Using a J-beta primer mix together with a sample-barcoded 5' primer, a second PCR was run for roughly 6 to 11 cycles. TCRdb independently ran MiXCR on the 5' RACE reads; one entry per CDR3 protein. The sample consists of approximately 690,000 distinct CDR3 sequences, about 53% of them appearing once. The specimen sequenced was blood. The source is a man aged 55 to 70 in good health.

CDR3 loop: CASSLVGQGNSYEQYF. CDR3 bases: TGTGCCAGCAGCTTAGTTGGGCAGGGAAACTCCTACGAGCAGTACTTC. This chain links TRBV7-9 with TRBJ2-7, with D possibly being TRBD1 (5 bases). CDR3 length: 16 amino acids. Trimming cost V 1 base and J 0 bases, with 13 bases left between them. From germline, CDR1 is SEHNR and CDR2 FQNEAQ (reference sequence).

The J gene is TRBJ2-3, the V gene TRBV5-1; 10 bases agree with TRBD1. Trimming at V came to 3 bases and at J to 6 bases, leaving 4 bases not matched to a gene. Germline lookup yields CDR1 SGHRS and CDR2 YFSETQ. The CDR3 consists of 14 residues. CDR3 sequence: CASSSGQGWDTQYF. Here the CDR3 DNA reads TGCGCCAGCAGCTCGGGACAGGGGTGGGATACGCAGTATTTT.

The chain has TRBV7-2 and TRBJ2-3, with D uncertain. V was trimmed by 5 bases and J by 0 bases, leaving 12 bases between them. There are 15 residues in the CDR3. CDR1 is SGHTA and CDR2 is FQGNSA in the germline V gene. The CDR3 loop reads CTSSPWGLSTDTQYF. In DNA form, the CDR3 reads TGTACCAGCAGCCCCTGGGGTCTCAGCACAGATACGCAGTATTTT.

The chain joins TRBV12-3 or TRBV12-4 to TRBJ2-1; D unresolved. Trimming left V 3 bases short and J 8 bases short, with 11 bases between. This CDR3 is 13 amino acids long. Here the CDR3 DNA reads TGTGCCAGCAGTTTCCAGGTCATGCATGAGCAGTTCTTC. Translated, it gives CASSFQVMHEQFF.

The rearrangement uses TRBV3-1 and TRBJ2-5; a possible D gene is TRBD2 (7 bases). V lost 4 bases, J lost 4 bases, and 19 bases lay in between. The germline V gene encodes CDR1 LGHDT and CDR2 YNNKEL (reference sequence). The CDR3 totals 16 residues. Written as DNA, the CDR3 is TGTGCCAGCAGCCCCCAAAGGGGGAGGGCTCTAGAGACCCAGTACTTC. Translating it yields CASSPQRGRALETQYF.

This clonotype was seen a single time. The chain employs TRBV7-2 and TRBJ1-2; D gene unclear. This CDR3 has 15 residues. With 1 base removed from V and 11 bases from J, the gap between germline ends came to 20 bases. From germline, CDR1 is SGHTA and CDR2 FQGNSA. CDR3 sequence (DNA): TGTGCCAGCAGCTTAGGGGGTGGACCGCTCAGACTTTACACCTTC. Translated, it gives CASSLGGGPLRLYTF.

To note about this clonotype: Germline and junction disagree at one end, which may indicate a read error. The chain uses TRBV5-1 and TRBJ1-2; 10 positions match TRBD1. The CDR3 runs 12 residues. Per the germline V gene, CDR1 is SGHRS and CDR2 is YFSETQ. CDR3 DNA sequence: TGCGCCAGCCGACAGGGGGCTGACGGCTTCACCTTC. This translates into CASRQGADGFTF. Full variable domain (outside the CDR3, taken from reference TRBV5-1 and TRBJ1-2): KAGVTQTPRYLIKTRGQQVTLSCSPISGHRSVSWYQQTPGQGLQFLFEYFSETQRNKGNFPGRFSGRQFSNSRSEMNVSTLELGDSALYLCASRQGADGFTFGSGTRLTVV.

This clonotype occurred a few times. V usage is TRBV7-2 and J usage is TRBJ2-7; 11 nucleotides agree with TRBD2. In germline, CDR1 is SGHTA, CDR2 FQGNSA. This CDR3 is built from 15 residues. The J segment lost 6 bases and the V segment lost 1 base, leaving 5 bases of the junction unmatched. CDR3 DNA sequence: TGTGCCAGCAGCTTAGGGGCTAGCGGGGGGATCGAGCAGTACTTC. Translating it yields CASSLGASGGIEQYF.

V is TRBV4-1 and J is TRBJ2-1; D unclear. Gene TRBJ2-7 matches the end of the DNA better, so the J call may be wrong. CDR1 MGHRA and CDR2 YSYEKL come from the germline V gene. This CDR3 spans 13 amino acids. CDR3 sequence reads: CASSQAKNNEQYF. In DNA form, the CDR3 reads TGCGCCAGCAGCCAAGCGAAGAACAATGAGCAGTACTTC.

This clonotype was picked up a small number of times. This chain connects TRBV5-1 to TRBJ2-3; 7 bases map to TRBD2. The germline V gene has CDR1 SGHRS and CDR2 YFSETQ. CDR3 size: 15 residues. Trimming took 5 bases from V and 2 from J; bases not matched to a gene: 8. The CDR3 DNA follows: TGCGCCAGCAGGGATAGCGGGTTTACCACAGATACGCAGTATTTT. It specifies CASRDSGFTTDTQYF.

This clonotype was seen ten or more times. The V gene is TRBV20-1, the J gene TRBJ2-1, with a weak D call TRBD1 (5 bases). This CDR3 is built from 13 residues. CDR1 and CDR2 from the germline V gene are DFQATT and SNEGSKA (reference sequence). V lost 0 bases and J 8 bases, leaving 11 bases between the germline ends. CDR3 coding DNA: TGCAGTGCTAGAGATCCAGGGTGGGATGAGCAGTTCTTC. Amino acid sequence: CSARDPGWDEQFF.

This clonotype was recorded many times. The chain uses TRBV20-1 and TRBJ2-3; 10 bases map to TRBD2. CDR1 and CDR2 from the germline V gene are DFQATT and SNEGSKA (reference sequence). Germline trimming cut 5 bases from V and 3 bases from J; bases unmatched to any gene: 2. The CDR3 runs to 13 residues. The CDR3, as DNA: TGCAGTGCTGAAGCGGGGGGGACAGATACGCAGTATTTT. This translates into CSAEAGGTDTQYF.

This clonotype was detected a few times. Here the CDR3 reads CASSDGQVRYEKLFF. DNA for the CDR3: TGTGCCAGCAGTGATGGCCAGGTACGATATGAAAAACTGTTTTTT. The J gene is TRBJ1-4, the V gene TRBV25-1; D gene unclear. Trimming removed 3 bases from V and 6 bases from J, with 14 bases in between. The CDR3 consists of 15 residues. The germline gives CDR1 MGHDK, CDR2 SYGVNS.

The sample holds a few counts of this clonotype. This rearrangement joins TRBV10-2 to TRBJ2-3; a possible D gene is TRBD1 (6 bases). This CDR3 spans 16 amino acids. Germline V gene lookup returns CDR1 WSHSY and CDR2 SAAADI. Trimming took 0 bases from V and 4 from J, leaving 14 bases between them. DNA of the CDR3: TGCGCCAGCAGTGAGTCGACAGGCTACCCCCCAGATACGCAGTATTTT. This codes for CASSESTGYPPDTQYF.

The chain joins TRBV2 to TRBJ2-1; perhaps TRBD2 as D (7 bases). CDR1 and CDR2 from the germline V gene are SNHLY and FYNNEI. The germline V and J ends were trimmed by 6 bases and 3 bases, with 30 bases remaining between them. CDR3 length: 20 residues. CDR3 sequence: CASRARPRAGRGVRYNEQFF. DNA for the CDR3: TGTGCCAGCAGGGCTCGTCCCCGCGCGGGGAGGGGGGTTCGCTACAATGAGCAGTTCTTC.

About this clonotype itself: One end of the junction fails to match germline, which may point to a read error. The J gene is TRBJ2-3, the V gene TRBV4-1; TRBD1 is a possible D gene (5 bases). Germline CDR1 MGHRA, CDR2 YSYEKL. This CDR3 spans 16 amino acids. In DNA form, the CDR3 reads TGCACCAGCAGCCAATCGAGAACAGGAGGCACAGATACGCAGTATTTT. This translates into CTSSQSRTGGTDTQYF.

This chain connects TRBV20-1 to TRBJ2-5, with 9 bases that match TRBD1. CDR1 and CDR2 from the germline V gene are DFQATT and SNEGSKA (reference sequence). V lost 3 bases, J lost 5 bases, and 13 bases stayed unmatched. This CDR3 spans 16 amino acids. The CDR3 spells CSASPSEQGAGETQYF. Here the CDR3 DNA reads TGCAGTGCTAGCCCGTCCGAACAGGGGGCGGGTGAGACCCAGTACTTC.

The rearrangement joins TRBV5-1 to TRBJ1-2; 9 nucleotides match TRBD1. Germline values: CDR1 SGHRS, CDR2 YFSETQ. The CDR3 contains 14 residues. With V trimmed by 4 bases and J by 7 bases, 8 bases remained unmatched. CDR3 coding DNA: TGCGCCAGCAGCCCCGGACAGGGGCGGGGTGGCTACACCTTC. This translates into CASSPGQGRGGYTF.

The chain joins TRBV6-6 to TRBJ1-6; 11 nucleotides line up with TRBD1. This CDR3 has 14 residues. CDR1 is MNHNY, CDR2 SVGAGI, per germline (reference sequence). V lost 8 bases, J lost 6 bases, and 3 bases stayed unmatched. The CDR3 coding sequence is TGTGCCAGCGCGGGGACAGGGGGTAATTCACCCCTCCACTTT. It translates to CASAGTGGNSPLHF.

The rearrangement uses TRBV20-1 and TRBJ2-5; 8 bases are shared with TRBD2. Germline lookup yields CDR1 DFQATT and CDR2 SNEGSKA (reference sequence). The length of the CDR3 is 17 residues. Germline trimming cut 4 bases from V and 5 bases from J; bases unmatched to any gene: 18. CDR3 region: CSAKEESAGVYRETQYF. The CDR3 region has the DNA TGCAGTGCTAAGGAGGAGTCAGCGGGGGTCTACCGCGAGACCCAGTACTTC.

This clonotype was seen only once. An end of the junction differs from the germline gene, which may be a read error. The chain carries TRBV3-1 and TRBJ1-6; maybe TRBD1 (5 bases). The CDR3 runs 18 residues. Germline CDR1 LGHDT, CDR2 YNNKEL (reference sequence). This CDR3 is CASRQGRVITGLTSPLHF. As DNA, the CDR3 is TGTGCCAGCAGGCAAGGCCGGGTTATTACGGGACTGACTTCACCCCTCCACTTT. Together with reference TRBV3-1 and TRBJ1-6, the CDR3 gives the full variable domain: DTAVSQTPKYLVTQMGNDKSIKCEQNLGHDTMYWYKQDSKKFLKIMFSYNNKELIINETVPNRFSPKSPDKAHLNLHINSLELGDSAVYFCASRQGRVITGLTSPLHFGNGTRLTVT.

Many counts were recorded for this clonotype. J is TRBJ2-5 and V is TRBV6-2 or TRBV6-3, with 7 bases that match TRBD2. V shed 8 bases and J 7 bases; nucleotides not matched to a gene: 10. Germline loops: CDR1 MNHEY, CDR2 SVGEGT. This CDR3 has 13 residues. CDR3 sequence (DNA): TGTGCCAGCGGAGGACTAGGGAAGGTGACCCAGTACTTC. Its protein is CASGGLGKVTQYF.

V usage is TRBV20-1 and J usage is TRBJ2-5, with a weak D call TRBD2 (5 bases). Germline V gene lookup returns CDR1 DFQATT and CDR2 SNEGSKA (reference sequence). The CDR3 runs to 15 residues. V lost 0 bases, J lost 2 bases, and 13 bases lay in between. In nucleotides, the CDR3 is TGCAGTGCTAGAGAATTGGGGAGAGGGCAAGAGACCCAGTACTTC. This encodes CSARELGRGQETQYF.

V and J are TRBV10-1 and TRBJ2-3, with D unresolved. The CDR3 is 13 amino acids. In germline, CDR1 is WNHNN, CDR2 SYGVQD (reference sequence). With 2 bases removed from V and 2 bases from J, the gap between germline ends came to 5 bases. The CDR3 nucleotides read TGCGCCAGCAGTGAGCAGCTCACAGATACGCAGTATTTT. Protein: CASSEQLTDTQYF.

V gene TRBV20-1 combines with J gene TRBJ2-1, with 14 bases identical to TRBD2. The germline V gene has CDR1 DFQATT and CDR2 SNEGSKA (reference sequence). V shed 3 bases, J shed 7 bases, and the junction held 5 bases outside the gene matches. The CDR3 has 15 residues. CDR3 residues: CSARTSGGAGNEQFF. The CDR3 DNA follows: TGCAGTGCTAGGACTAGCGGGGGGGCCGGGAATGAGCAGTTCTTC.

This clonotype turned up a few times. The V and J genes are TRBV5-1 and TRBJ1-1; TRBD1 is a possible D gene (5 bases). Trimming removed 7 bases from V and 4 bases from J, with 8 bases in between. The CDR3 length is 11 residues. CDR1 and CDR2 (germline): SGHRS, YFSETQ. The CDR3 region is CASDGGTEAFF. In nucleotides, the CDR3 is TGCGCCAGCGATGGGGGCACTGAAGCTTTCTTT.

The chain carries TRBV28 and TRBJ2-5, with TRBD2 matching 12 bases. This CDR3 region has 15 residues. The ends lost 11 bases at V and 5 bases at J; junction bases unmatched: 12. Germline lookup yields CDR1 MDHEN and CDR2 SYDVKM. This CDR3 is CARGSSGGAGETQYF. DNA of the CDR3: TGTGCCCGCGGATCTAGCGGGGGGGCTGGTGAGACCCAGTACTTC.

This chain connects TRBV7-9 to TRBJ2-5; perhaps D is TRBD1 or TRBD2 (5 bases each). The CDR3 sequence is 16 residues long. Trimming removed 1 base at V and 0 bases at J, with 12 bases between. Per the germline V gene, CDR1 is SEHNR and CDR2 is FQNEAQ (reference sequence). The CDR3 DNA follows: TGTGCCAGCAGCTTAGGAGGGGCAGCGTACCAAGAGACCCAGTACTTC. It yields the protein CASSLGGAAYQETQYF.

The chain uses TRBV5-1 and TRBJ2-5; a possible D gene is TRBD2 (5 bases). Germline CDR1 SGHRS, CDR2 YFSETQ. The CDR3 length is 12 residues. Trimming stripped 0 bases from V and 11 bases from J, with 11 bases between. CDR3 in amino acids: CASSLGVREQYF. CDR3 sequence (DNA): TGCGCCAGCAGCTTGGGTGTGAGGGAGCAGTACTTC.

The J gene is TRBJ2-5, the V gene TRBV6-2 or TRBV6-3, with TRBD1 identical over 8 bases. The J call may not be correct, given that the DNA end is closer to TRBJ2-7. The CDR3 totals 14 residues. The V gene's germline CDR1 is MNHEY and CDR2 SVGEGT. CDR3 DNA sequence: TGTGCCAGCAAGCGACAGGGGTCCGGGGACGAGCAGTACTTC. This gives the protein CASKRQGSGDEQYF.

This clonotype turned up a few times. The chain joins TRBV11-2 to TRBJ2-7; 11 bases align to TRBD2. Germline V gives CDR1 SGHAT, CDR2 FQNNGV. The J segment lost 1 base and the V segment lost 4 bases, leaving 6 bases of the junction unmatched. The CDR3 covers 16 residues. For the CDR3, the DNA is TGTGCCAGCAGCTGGTCGGGGACTAGCGGTTCCTACGAGCAGTACTTC. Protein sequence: CASSWSGTSGSYEQYF.

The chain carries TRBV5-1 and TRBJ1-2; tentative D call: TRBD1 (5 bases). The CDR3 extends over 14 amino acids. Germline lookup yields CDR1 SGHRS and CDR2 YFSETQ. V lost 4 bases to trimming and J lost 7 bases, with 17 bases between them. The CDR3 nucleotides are TGCGCCAGCAGCGGAGAGACAGAAGGAACTGGCTACACCTTC. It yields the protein CASSGETEGTGYTF.